Only a few counts were recorded for the clone carrying this T cell receptor (beta chain). Its target is unknown. Indicated time point: late sampling 161 to 241 days after vaccination in a few convalescent patients. Germline CDR1 and CDR2: MDHEN and SYDVKM. V was pared by 7 bases and J by 0 bases, with 6 bases between. The CDR3 contains 13 residues. The data were taken from a study of vaccination and CD4 T cells after COVID-19. Via MiXCR, TCRdb re-called the PCR reads, giving one row per CDR3 protein. Found here are some 26,000 distinct CDR3 sequences, around 49% of them singletons; the top ten hold around 6%. Study findings and constraints: Sampling was limited to relatively few convalescent patients, with no early post-infection timepoints studied. Only after vaccination were a median roughly 90% of convalescents' reactive clones seen.

The chain links TRBV28 to TRBJ2-2; D not certain. This specimen consisted of CD4+ T cells from blood, obtained about 7 months after SARS-CoV-2 vaccination. The receptor was isolated from a human donor who had recovered from COVID-19. CDR3 DNA sequence: TGTGCCAGCACTACCCCGAACACCGGGGAGCTGTTTTTT. Translated: CASTTPNTGELFF.